The next 23 T cell receptor beta chains were all read from a single sample in a study of T-cell reconstitution after alpha-beta-depleted transplantation in children. Preparation of the TCRbeta library involved a method that used unique molecular identifiers. MiXCR was run by TCRdb on the PCR reads, yielding one entry per CDR3 protein. Among roughly 340,000 distinct CDR3 sequences listed, roughly 17% were seen once. The sample consisted of PBMCs, mostly from graft donor cells, taken 360 days after TCRalphabeta/CD19-depleted stem cell transplant. The receptors here all came from a male patient between 2 and 10 years old who had a stem cell transplant for acute lymphoblastic leukemia, so the T cells may come from the graft donor.

The V gene is TRBV11-2, the J gene TRBJ2-7, with D hard to call. Germline values: CDR1 SGHAT, CDR2 FQNNGV. Trimming stripped 5 bases from V and 2 bases from J, with 16 bases between. CDR3 length: 15 residues. This CDR3 is CASSSFGKKPYEQYF. The CDR3 DNA is TGTGCCAGCAGCAGCTTCGGTAAAAAGCCCTACGAGCAGTACTTC.

This clonotype showed up just a few times. The chain uses TRBV28 and TRBJ2-2; 9 bases align to TRBD2. The CDR3 runs 17 residues. The germline V gene has CDR1 MDHEN and CDR2 SYDVKM. V shed 10 bases, J shed 4 bases, and the junction held 16 bases outside the gene matches. The CDR3 sequence is CATHPPREGWVTGELFF. CDR3 DNA sequence: TGTGCCACCCACCCTCCGCGGGAGGGCTGGGTCACCGGGGAGCTGTTTTTT.

This clonotype has more than one count but fewer than ten. The chain uses TRBV21-1 and TRBJ2-5; the D call TRBD1 from the table was never checked on the DNA. TRBV21-1 is assigned pseudogene status. This CDR3 has 16 residues. The CDR3 region has the DNA TGTGCCAGCAGCAAAAGGGGATTCGACAGACAAGAGACCCAGTACTTC. It codes for CASSKRGFDRQETQYF.

This clonotype has a handful of counts. This chain's CDR3 is CASRSHHGTDTQYF. As DNA, the CDR3 is TGTGCCTCACGATCCCATCACGGCACAGATACGCAGTATTTT. The chain joins TRBV10-3 to TRBJ2-3; the D is unclear. CDR1 is ENHRY and CDR2 is SYGVKD in the germline V gene. This CDR3 contains 14 residues. Trimming removed 11 bases from V and 1 base from J, with 16 bases in between.

This chain connects TRBV11-1 to TRBJ1-1, with a weak D call TRBD1 (6 bases). The germline V and J ends were trimmed by 7 bases and 1 base, with 13 bases remaining between them. The CDR3 is 14 residues long. CDR1 is SGHAT and CDR2 is FQDESV in the germline V gene (reference sequence). The CDR3 sequence: CASILQGPNTEAFF. In DNA, the CDR3 is TGTGCCAGCATTTTACAGGGCCCGAACACTGAAGCTTTCTTT.

V gene TRBV29-1 combines with J gene TRBJ2-2; the D is unclear. Germline assignment: CDR1 SQVTM and CDR2 ANQGSEA. The V end was cut by 7 bases, the J end by 7 bases, with 13 bases between. The CDR3 is 12 amino acids. CDR3 in amino acids: CSAVPTSGELFF. The CDR3 nucleotides are TGCAGCGCTGTCCCAACCAGCGGGGAGCTGTTTTTT.

This clonotype was seen only a few times. The chain has TRBV6-5 and TRBJ2-3, with 11 bases identical to TRBD2. CDR3 length equals 16 residues. CDR1 is MNHEY and CDR2 is SVGAGI in the germline V gene. Trimming removed 5 bases from V and 6 bases from J; junction bases left unmatched: 10. In DNA, the CDR3 is TGTGCCAGCAGTACACGACTAGCGGGATCGATGGATACGCAGTATTTT. Its protein is CASSTRLAGSMDTQYF.

This chain connects TRBV20-1 to TRBJ2-7; 7 nucleotides align to TRBD2. There are 13 residues in the CDR3. The germline gives CDR1 DFQATT, CDR2 SNEGSKA (reference sequence). J was trimmed by 4 bases and V by 8 bases; bases with no gene match: 11. The DNA for the CDR3 is TGCAGTCTGCTAGAGAGGCGGGAGTACGAGCAGTACTTC. Protein sequence: CSLLERREYEQYF.

This chain links TRBV20-1 with TRBJ1-5; a weak D match, TRBD1 (5 bases). This CDR3 is 11 amino acids long. V shed 4 bases and J shed 11 bases, with 12 bases lying between them. Germline lookup yields CDR1 DFQATT and CDR2 SNEGSKA (reference sequence). This CDR3 reads CSAILGVAQHF. CDR3 nucleotides: TGCAGTGCTATACTGGGGGTGGCCCAGCATTTT.

The chain uses TRBV5-1 and TRBJ1-2; D is perhaps TRBD1 (5 bases). Per germline, CDR1 SGHRS and CDR2 YFSETQ. The CDR3 consists of 15 residues. The germline V and J ends were trimmed by 0 bases and 2 bases, with 11 bases remaining between them. The CDR3 loop reads CASSLAGGGNYGYTF. The CDR3 region has the DNA TGCGCCAGCAGCTTGGCCGGCGGGGGGAACTATGGCTACACCTTC.

The rearrangement uses TRBV24-1 and TRBJ2-6; 7 nucleotides align to TRBD1. V trimming: 4 bases; J trimming: 1 base; junction bases outside the gene matches: 6. The germline V gene has CDR1 KGHDR and CDR2 SFDVKD. The CDR3 length is 17 residues. In DNA form, the CDR3 reads TGTGCCACCAGTGAAGGGACAGCCTCATCTGGGGCCAACGTCCTGACTTTC. Its protein product is CATSEGTASSGANVLTF.

The sample holds many counts of this clonotype. The gene calls are TRBV28 and TRBJ2-5; D is unclear. The CDR3 contains 14 residues. V dropped 5 bases and J dropped 4 bases, with 14 bases sitting between them. In germline, CDR1 is MDHEN, CDR2 SYDVKM. The chain's CDR3 is CASSPLRLRETQYF. DNA of the CDR3: TGTGCCAGCAGTCCACTTAGGCTTCGAGAGACCCAGTACTTC.

This clonotype was observed at least ten times. V is TRBV12-3 or TRBV12-4 and J is TRBJ2-3; unclear D gene. The CDR3 sequence is 15 residues long. V lost 6 bases and J lost 1, with 14 bases in between. CDR3: CASRSRGIGTDTQYF. The DNA for the CDR3 is TGTGCCAGCAGGTCTAGAGGCATCGGCACAGATACGCAGTATTTT.

This clonotype was observed a few times. The CDR3 loop reads CASSYGISGRGETQYF. The CDR3 region has the DNA TGTGCCAGCAGTTACGGGATTAGCGGGAGAGGAGAGACCCAGTACTTC. This chain joins TRBV6-5 and TRBJ2-5; 9 nucleotides agree with TRBD2. Losses at the gene ends were 2 bases for V and 4 bases for J; bases not matched to a gene: 8. The CDR3 spans 16 residues. In germline, CDR1 is MNHEY, CDR2 SVGAGI.

This clonotype has ten or more counts. The rearrangement joins TRBV12-3 or TRBV12-4 to TRBJ2-2; tentatively, D is TRBD2 (6 bases). V was trimmed by 4 bases and J by 6 bases, leaving 12 bases between them. CDR3 length: 14 amino acids. The CDR3: CASSSTAGAGELFF. The CDR3 DNA reads as TGTGCCAGCAGTTCAACAGCGGGTGCCGGGGAGCTGTTTTTT.

This clonotype has only a few counts. The genes are TRBV7-2 and TRBJ1-1; D ambiguous. The CDR3 runs to 14 residues. The V gene lost 5 bases and the J gene lost 1 base, with 11 bases spanning the gap. CDR1 is SGHTA, CDR2 FQGNSA, per germline. The CDR3 loop is CASSVGPGNTEAFF. Written as DNA, the CDR3 is TGTGCCAGCAGCGTCGGCCCGGGGAACACTGAAGCTTTCTTT. Full variable domain (outside the CDR3, taken from reference TRBV7-2 and TRBJ1-1): GAGVSQSPSNKVTEKGKDVELRCDPISGHTALYWYRQSLGQGLEFLIYFQGNSAPDKSGLPSDRFSAERTGGSVSTLTIQRTQQEDSAVYLCASSVGPGNTEAFFGQGTRLTVV.

This clonotype was detected a few times. The gene calls are TRBV4-1 and TRBJ2-2; 8 bases agree with TRBD1. This CDR3 region has 19 residues. V shed 1 base, J shed 4 bases, and the junction held 14 bases outside the gene matches. The germline V gene encodes CDR1 MGHRA and CDR2 YSYEKL. CDR3 sequence (DNA): TGCGCCAGCAGCCAAGGAGGCCGGGACAGGAGTGTAGGCACCGGGGAGCTGTTTTTT. Translating gives CASSQGGRDRSVGTGELFF.

The V call is TRBV7-9, the J call TRBJ2-5; TRBD1 agrees at 10 bases. The CDR3 consists of 15 residues. V gave up 3 bases and J gave up 5 bases; unmatched junction bases: 6. Germline lookup yields CDR1 SEHNR and CDR2 FQNEAQ (reference sequence). CDR3 DNA sequence: TGTGCCAGCAGCTTCGGACAGGGGGGAAGGGAGACCCAGTACTTC. It translates to CASSFGQGGRETQYF.

V is TRBV20-1 and J is TRBJ2-3; D gene ambiguous. This CDR3 is built from 12 residues. The germline V gene has CDR1 DFQATT and CDR2 SNEGSKA (reference sequence). Trimming cost V 4 bases and J 6 bases, with 11 bases left between them. Written as DNA, the CDR3 is TGCAGTGCTAAGGACGACGGCGATACGCAGTATTTT. Amino acid sequence: CSAKDDGDTQYF.

This clonotype was counted a few times. The chain combines TRBV28 with TRBJ2-7; 13 nucleotides match TRBD2. V shed 3 bases, J shed 1 base, and the junction held 3 bases outside the gene matches. Germline CDR1 and CDR2: MDHEN and SYDVKM. This CDR3 comprises 16 residues. The CDR3, as DNA: TGTGCCAGCAGTTTTGGACTAGCGGGAGAATCCTACGAGCAGTACTTC. Its protein is CASSFGLAGESYEQYF.

This clonotype came up a few times. The chain employs TRBV28 and TRBJ2-3, with D possibly matching TRBD1 (5 bases). Looked up from germline, CDR1 is MDHEN and CDR2 is SYDVKM. The CDR3 length is 14 residues. V dropped 3 bases and J dropped 5 bases, with 12 bases sitting between them. CDR3 coding DNA: TGTGCCAGCAGTTTCCGACAGCAGGGAGATACGCAGTATTTT. It is translated as CASSFRQQGDTQYF.

The rearrangement links TRBV12-3 or TRBV12-4 to TRBJ1-1, with D perhaps TRBD1 (6 bases). Trimming took 5 bases from V and 1 from J, leaving 23 bases between them. The CDR3 loop spans 18 amino acids. The CDR3 DNA follows: TGTGCCAGCAGTATAAATCAGGGACACGGGGGGAGGAACACTGAAGCTTTCTTT. It yields the protein CASSINQGHGGRNTEAFF.

In its sample, this clonotype was seen a few times. The chain combines TRBV7-2 with TRBJ2-2; D remains unclear. CDR1 and CDR2 (germline): SGHTA, FQGNSA. V was shortened by 4 bases and J by 9 bases, with 15 bases between the two germline ends. The length of the CDR3 is 14 residues. Written as DNA, the CDR3 is TGTGCCAGCAGCTCTGATTCGATGACCCGGGAGCTGTTTTTT. Translation: CASSSDSMTRELFF.